This TCR beta chain was profiled in a study of vaccination and CD4 T cells after COVID-19. Overall study: Samples were taken after vaccination, a median of about 73 days after dose two, with a range of 14 to 241.

The Oncomine TCR Beta short-read assay generated sequence data from the DNA of cultured CD4+ T cells. Genomic DNA was extracted from cultured CD4+ T cells. TCRdb re-called the PCR reads through MiXCR, storing one row per CDR3 protein. Altogether 12,000 or so distinct CDR3 sequences are present, around 50% being singletons, with the ten largest covering approximately 24%. Stated treatment: approximately nine-day PBMC culture with coronavirus spike peptide pools or control peptides (ViraFEST assay). ViraFEST stimulated the growth of antigen-specific T cells using peptide pools and subsequently profiled their TCRs by sequencing. The length of the CDR3 is 15 residues. Germline V gene data show CDR1 as DFQATT and CDR2 as SNEGSKA (reference sequence). Of note for this clonotype: Antigen specificity is unknown.

The clonotype was recovered from a human donor who had recovered from COVID-19. The sample was CD4+ T cells from blood, cultured in vitro. V and J are TRBV20-1 and TRBJ1-2, with 11 bases identical to TRBD1. Written as DNA, the CDR3 is TGCAGCGTGCCCGGGACAGGGGGGAAAAACTATGGCTACACCTTC. Its protein product is CSVPGTGGKNYGYTF.